A selection of T cell receptor beta chains follows, all from one sample in a study of blood T cell repertoires in COVID-19. Assay used: immunoSEQ multiplex PCR; TCRdb lists only in-frame clones, some missing. The sample contains approximately 210,000 clones, roughly nine tenths of which appear only once. The sequenced sample consisted of peripheral blood. The receptors were gathered from a woman aged 70-85 years with acute or convalescent COVID-19. Each CDR3 is given with its conserved first and last residue. The D gene is left open where the match is weak. Some rows have no size entry. The others give once, few or many, or a class for an expanded clone.

d_call: TRBD1
j_call: TRBJ1-2
v_call: TRBV6-5
clone_size: -
cdr3_nt: TGTGCCAGCAGTTACCCGGGACAGGGGGTCTATGGCTACACCTTC
cdr3_aa: CASSYPGQGVYGYTF

d_call: -
j_call: TRBJ1-5
v_call: TRBV24-1
clone_size: -
cdr3_nt: TGTGCCACCAGTGACACAGGGAGCAATCAGCCCCAGCATTTT
cdr3_aa: CATSDTGSNQPQHF

d_call: -
j_call: TRBJ1-3
v_call: TRBV7-8
clone_size: -
cdr3_nt: TGTGCCAGCAGCTTAGAGGGGACACCTGGAAACACCATATATTTT
cdr3_aa: CASSLEGTPGNTIYF

d_call: -
j_call: TRBJ1-5
v_call: TRBV28
clone_size: -
cdr3_nt: TGTGCCAGCAGTTCCCGGGAAGGGAGGGGGCAGCCCCAGCATTTT
cdr3_aa: CASSSREGRGQPQHF

d_call: -
j_call: TRBJ1-2
v_call: TRBV5-8
clone_size: once
cdr3_nt: TGTGCCAGCAGCGTGGCCCTACAACAGGGCGGTGGCTACACCTTC
cdr3_aa: CASSVALQQGGGYTF

d_call: -
j_call: TRBJ1-5
v_call: TRBV7-8
clone_size: -
cdr3_nt: TGTGCCAGCAGCTCCGACAGGAATCAGCCCCAGCATTTT
cdr3_aa: CASSSDRNQPQHF

d_call: -
j_call: TRBJ2-2
v_call: TRBV5-1
clone_size: -
cdr3_nt: TGCGCCAGCACGATAGGGGGAAAGAACACCGGGGAGCTGTTTTTT
cdr3_aa: CASTIGGKNTGELFF

d_call: -
j_call: TRBJ1-2
v_call: TRBV7-8
clone_size: -
cdr3_nt: TGTGCCAGCAGCCCCTGGACAGCGCCCCTAGCTTATGGCTACACCTTC
cdr3_aa: CASSPWTAPLAYGYTF

d_call: -
j_call: TRBJ2-2
v_call: TRBV5-6
clone_size: -
cdr3_nt: TGTGCCAGCAGCTTGGCAGGGAACACCGGGGAGCTGTTTTTT
cdr3_aa: CASSLAGNTGELFF

d_call: TRBD1
j_call: TRBJ2-7
v_call: TRBV19
clone_size: -
cdr3_nt: TGTGCCAGTAGTGTCGACAGGGGCTCCTACGAGCAGTACTTC
cdr3_aa: CASSVDRGSYEQYF

d_call: TRBD1
j_call: TRBJ1-2
v_call: TRBV19
clone_size: -
cdr3_nt: TGTGCCACCAAAACCACGACAGGGTACTATGGCTACACCTTC
cdr3_aa: CATKTTTGYYGYTF

d_call: TRBD2
j_call: TRBJ2-3
v_call: TRBV7-6
clone_size: -
cdr3_nt: TGTGCCAGCAGCTTAGTCCGGGGGGAGAGGACAGATACGCAGTATTTT
cdr3_aa: CASSLVRGERTDTQYF

d_call: TRBD2
j_call: TRBJ2-7
v_call: TRBV6-5
clone_size: -
cdr3_nt: TGTGCCAGCAGATCTAGCGGGAGATACGAGCAGTACTTC
cdr3_aa: CASRSSGRYEQYF

d_call: -
j_call: TRBJ1-6
v_call: TRBV3-1/TRBV3-2
clone_size: -
cdr3_nt: TGTGCCAGCAGCCAACGCAGGGATCGGTCACCCTTCCACTTT
cdr3_aa: CASSQRRDRSPFHF

d_call: -
j_call: TRBJ1-1
v_call: TRBV20-1
clone_size: once
cdr3_nt: TGCAGTGCTAGTTCAGGGCCCGGCACTGAAGCTTTCTTT
cdr3_aa: CSASSGPGTEAFF

d_call: TRBD2
j_call: TRBJ2-2
v_call: TRBV5-6
clone_size: -
cdr3_nt: TGTGCCAGCAGCTTGGGGCTAGCGGACCCGAGGGGCACCGGGGAGCTGTTTTTT
cdr3_aa: CASSLGLADPRGTGELFF

d_call: TRBD1
j_call: TRBJ2-7
v_call: TRBV6-5
clone_size: -
cdr3_nt: TGTGCCAGCAGTACAACAGGGGGGAGGTCCGAGCAGTACTTC
cdr3_aa: CASSTTGGRSEQYF

d_call: TRBD2
j_call: TRBJ2-1
v_call: TRBV3-1/TRBV3-2
clone_size: -
cdr3_nt: TGTGCCAGCAGCTCCTCGACTAGCGGGAGGGCACGGGGGCAGTTCTTC
cdr3_aa: CASSSSTSGRARGQFF

d_call: -
j_call: TRBJ2-2
v_call: TRBV10-1
clone_size: few
cdr3_nt: TGCGCCAGCAGTTTAGAACTTAACACCGGGGAGCTGTTTTTT
cdr3_aa: CASSLELNTGELFF

d_call: -
j_call: TRBJ2-1
v_call: TRBV7-3
clone_size: -
cdr3_nt: TGTACCAGCAGCCAGGGTCGCGTGGGCAATGAGCAGTTCTTC
cdr3_aa: CTSSQGRVGNEQFF

d_call: -
j_call: TRBJ1-6
v_call: TRBV7-2
clone_size: -
cdr3_nt: TGTGCCAGCGGACTTCAAGGAAGTTCACCCCTCCACTTT
cdr3_aa: CASGLQGSSPLHF

d_call: TRBD1
j_call: TRBJ1-3
v_call: TRBV11-2
clone_size: -
cdr3_nt: TGTGCCAGCAGCTTAGAGAGGGGGCGCGGTGGAAACACCATATATTTT
cdr3_aa: CASSLERGRGGNTIYF

d_call: TRBD1
j_call: TRBJ1-5
v_call: TRBV18
clone_size: -
cdr3_nt: TGTGCCAGCTCGCAGGATGGACAGGGCAATCAGCCCCAGCATTTT
cdr3_aa: CASSQDGQGNQPQHF

d_call: TRBD2
j_call: TRBJ2-2
v_call: TRBV2
clone_size: -
cdr3_nt: TGTGCCAGCATGGCTAGCGGGACCGGGGAGCTGTTTTTT
cdr3_aa: CASMASGTGELFF

d_call: -
j_call: TRBJ2-4
v_call: TRBV5-1
clone_size: -
cdr3_nt: TGCGCCAGCAGCTTAGAACAGGCCAAAAACATTCAGTACTTC
cdr3_aa: CASSLEQAKNIQYF

d_call: -
j_call: TRBJ1-2
v_call: TRBV11-2
clone_size: once
cdr3_nt: TGTGCCAGCAGCTTGGACAGCTATGGCTACACCTTC
cdr3_aa: CASSLDSYGYTF

d_call: TRBD1
j_call: TRBJ1-1
v_call: TRBV2
clone_size: few
cdr3_nt: TGTGCCAGCCTATTAGAGGGTGTGGGACAGGGGAAAGCTTTCTTT
cdr3_aa: CASLLEGVGQGKAFF

d_call: TRBD1
j_call: TRBJ2-5
v_call: TRBV10-3
clone_size: -
cdr3_nt: TGTGCCATCAGTGAGTCCCGGGACAGGGGGCGGGAGACCCAGTACTTC
cdr3_aa: CAISESRDRGRETQYF

d_call: TRBD2
j_call: TRBJ2-7
v_call: TRBV7-9
clone_size: -
cdr3_nt: TGTGCCAGCAGCCCCCGTGGGACTAGAGTAACCGAGCAGTACTTC
cdr3_aa: CASSPRGTRVTEQYF

d_call: TRBD1
j_call: TRBJ2-3
v_call: TRBV15
clone_size: -
cdr3_nt: TGTGCCACCAGCAGACAGGGGGCAGGCACAGATACGCAGTATTTT
cdr3_aa: CATSRQGAGTDTQYF

d_call: -
j_call: TRBJ1-6
v_call: TRBV9
clone_size: -
cdr3_nt: TGTGCCAGCAGCCCTCGGACAGACTACAATTCACCCCTCCACTTT
cdr3_aa: CASSPRTDYNSPLHF

d_call: -
j_call: TRBJ1-5
v_call: TRBV28
clone_size: -
cdr3_nt: TGTGCCAGCAGTCCGACAGCTCTCAATCAGCCCCAGCATTTT
cdr3_aa: CASSPTALNQPQHF

d_call: TRBD2
j_call: TRBJ2-1
v_call: TRBV15
clone_size: once
cdr3_nt: TGTGCCACCAGCAGAGATGAGTTCGGGACTAGCGGATTCAATGAGCAGTTCTTC
cdr3_aa: CATSRDEFGTSGFNEQFF